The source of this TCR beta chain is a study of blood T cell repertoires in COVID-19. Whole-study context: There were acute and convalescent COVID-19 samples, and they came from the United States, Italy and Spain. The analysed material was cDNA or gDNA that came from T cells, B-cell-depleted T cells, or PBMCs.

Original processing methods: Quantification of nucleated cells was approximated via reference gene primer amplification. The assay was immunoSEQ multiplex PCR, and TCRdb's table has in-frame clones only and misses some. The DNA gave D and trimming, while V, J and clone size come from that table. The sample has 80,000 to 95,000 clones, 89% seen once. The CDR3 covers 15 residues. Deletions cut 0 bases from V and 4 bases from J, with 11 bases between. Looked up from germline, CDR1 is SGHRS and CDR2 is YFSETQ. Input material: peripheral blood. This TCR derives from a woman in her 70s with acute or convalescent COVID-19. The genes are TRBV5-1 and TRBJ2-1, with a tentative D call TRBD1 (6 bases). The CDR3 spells CASSLVGGSYNEQFF. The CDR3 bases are TGCGCCAGCAGCTTGGTAGGGGGATCTTACAATGAGCAGTTCTTC.